The text below deals with one T cell receptor (beta chain). The sample originates from a study of blood T cell repertoires in COVID-19. This CDR3 is 16 amino acids long. Germline V gene sequence: CDR1 SGHRS, CDR2 YFSETQ. Trimming cost V 3 bases and J 0 bases, with 13 bases left between them. In the original analysis: It was from reference gene primer amplification that nucleated cell counts were estimated. TCRdb keeps only in-frame clones here, not all; method: immunoSEQ multiplex PCR. From that table come the V and J calls and clone size; the DNA was used to work out D and trimming. The table lists some 250,000 clones, roughly 80% of them singletons, with over 7.5% in the top ten.

Sequencing used peripheral blood. This receptor was identified in a woman aged 80 or over with acute or convalescent COVID-19. The chain combines TRBV5-1 with TRBJ2-1; D perhaps matches TRBD1 (5 bases). The CDR3 region is CASSSSGAASYNEQFF. Here the CDR3 DNA reads TGCGCCAGCAGCTCCTCTGGGGCTGCCTCCTACAATGAGCAGTTCTTC.